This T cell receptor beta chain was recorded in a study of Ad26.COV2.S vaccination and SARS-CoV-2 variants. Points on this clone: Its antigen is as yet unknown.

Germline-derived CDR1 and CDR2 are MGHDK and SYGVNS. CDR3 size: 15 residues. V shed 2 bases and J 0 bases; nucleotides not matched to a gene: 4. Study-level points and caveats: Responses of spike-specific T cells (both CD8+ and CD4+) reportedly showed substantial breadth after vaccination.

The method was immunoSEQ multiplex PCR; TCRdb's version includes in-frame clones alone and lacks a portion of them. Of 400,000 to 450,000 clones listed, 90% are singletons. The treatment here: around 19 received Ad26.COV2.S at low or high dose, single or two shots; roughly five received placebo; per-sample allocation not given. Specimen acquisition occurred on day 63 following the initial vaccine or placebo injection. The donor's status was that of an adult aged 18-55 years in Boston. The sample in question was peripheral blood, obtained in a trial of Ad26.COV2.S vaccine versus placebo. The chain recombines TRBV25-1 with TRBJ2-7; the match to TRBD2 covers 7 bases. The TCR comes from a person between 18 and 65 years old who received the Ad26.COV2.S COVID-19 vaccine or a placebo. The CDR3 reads CASSENKRDSYEQYF. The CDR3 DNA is TGTGCCAGCAGTGAAAATAAGCGGGACTCCTACGAGCAGTACTTC.